One sample yielded the 24 T cell receptor beta chains listed below, sequenced in a study of Ad26.COV2.S vaccination and SARS-CoV-2 variants. Clones were read by immunoSEQ multiplex PCR, and TCRdb kept only the in-frame ones, dropping some. The top ten clones hold 2% to 2.5% of a sample with approximately 300,000 clones, over 80% of them seen once. Treatment in this sample: over 15 received Ad26.COV2.S at low or high dose, single or two shots; about 5 received placebo; per-sample allocation not given. The samples date from day 63 after the first vaccine or placebo injection. This sample comprised peripheral blood, obtained in a trial of Ad26.COV2.S vaccine versus placebo. The receptors here all came from a person aged 18-60 years who received the Ad26.COV2.S COVID-19 vaccine or a placebo.

V and J are TRBV5-1 and TRBJ2-1, with 14 bases identical to TRBD2. Germline trimming cut 0 bases from V and 10 bases from J; bases unmatched to any gene: 6. This CDR3 has 16 amino acids. Germline lookup yields CDR1 SGHRS and CDR2 YFSETQ. This CDR3 reads CASSLEGTSGGLEQFF. The CDR3 nucleotides are TGCGCCAGCAGCTTGGAGGGGACTAGCGGGGGTTTAGAGCAGTTCTTC.

The gene calls are TRBV9 and TRBJ2-7, with 8 bases matching TRBD1. In germline, CDR1 is SGDLS, CDR2 YYNGEE. CDR3 size: 15 residues. V gave up 4 bases and J gave up 0 bases; unmatched junction bases: 6. Here the CDR3 DNA reads TGTGCCAGCAGCCCAAGACAGGGGACCTCCTACGAGCAGTACTTC. Its translation is CASSPRQGTSYEQYF.

This rearrangement joins TRBV6-5 to TRBJ2-2; 10 bases align to TRBD1. Germline V CDR1 and CDR2: MNHEY, SVGAGI. CDR3 size: 15 residues. V was pared by 7 bases and J by 0 bases, with 2 bases of the junction left unmatched. The CDR3 protein is CASIGTGANTGELFF. Here the CDR3 DNA reads TGTGCCAGCATTGGGACAGGGGCGAACACCGGGGAGCTGTTTTTT.

The chain couples TRBV13 to TRBJ2-6, with unresolved D. The CDR3 runs 15 residues. CDR1 PRHDT and CDR2 FYEKMQ come from the germline V gene (reference sequence). Trimming left V 2 bases short and J 3 bases short, with 8 bases between. CDR3 nucleotides: TGTGCCAGCAGCTTAACTGGGAATGGGGCCAACGTCCTGACTTTC. Its protein product is CASSLTGNGANVLTF.

The rearrangement links TRBV7-3 to TRBJ2-1; D unclear. V was trimmed by 4 bases and J by 6 bases, leaving 10 bases between them. Germline assignment: CDR1 SGHTA and CDR2 FQGTGA. The CDR3 runs to 13 residues. CDR3: CASSSSPLNEQFF. In nucleotides, the CDR3 is TGTGCCAGCAGCTCAAGCCCCCTCAATGAGCAGTTCTTC.

The chain links TRBV12-5 to TRBJ2-5; a possible D gene is TRBD1 (6 bases). The ends were cut back, 1 base at V and 7 bases at J, with 10 bases in the middle. This CDR3 is 13 amino acids long. Per the germline V gene, CDR1 is LGHNT and CDR2 is FRNRAP. The CDR3 bases are TGTGCTAGTGGTTTGGGGGGGCGCCGGACCCAGTACTTC. Protein: CASGLGGRRTQYF.

The rearrangement joins TRBV5-4 to TRBJ2-7, with TRBD1 matching over 10 bases. J was trimmed by 3 bases and V by 3 bases; bases with no gene match: 12. Germline loops: CDR1 SGHNT, CDR2 YYREEE (reference sequence). There are 17 residues in the CDR3. This chain's CDR3 is CASSSGQGNVGGYEQYF. For the CDR3, the DNA is TGTGCCAGCAGCTCGGGACAGGGGAATGTCGGGGGCTACGAGCAGTACTTC.

J is TRBJ2-7 and V is TRBV24-1; the D gene is possibly TRBD1 (6 bases). Germline lookup yields CDR1 KGHDR and CDR2 SFDVKD. The V gene lost 5 bases and the J gene lost 3 bases, with 10 bases spanning the gap. There are 13 residues in the CDR3. The CDR3 DNA sequence: TGTGCCACCAGTGCCGCGGACAGCTACGAGCAGTACTTC. This sequence encodes CATSAADSYEQYF.

The chain recombines TRBV5-1 with TRBJ1-1; D may be TRBD1 (6 bases). This CDR3 contains 17 residues. Trimming shortened V by 4 bases and J by 1 base, and 20 bases separated the two germline ends. The germline gives CDR1 SGHRS, CDR2 YFSETQ. In DNA form, the CDR3 reads TGCGCCAGCAGCCCGGAAAGGGGGGGTATTAGGAACACTGAAGCTTTCTTT. Translating it yields CASSPERGGIRNTEAFF.

This chain uses TRBV2 with TRBJ1-3, with D possibly being TRBD1 (5 bases). Germline V CDR1 and CDR2: SNHLY, FYNNEI. V was cut by 4 bases and J by 3 bases, with 16 bases left in between. The CDR3 is made up of 16 amino acids. The CDR3 protein is CASSGGSTRGGNTIYF. In DNA, the CDR3 is TGTGCCAGCAGTGGAGGTTCGACAAGGGGTGGAAACACCATATATTTT.

This sequence joins TRBV7-9 and TRBJ2-5; 7 nucleotides match TRBD1. The V and J ends lost 7 bases and 1 base, in that order; junction bases with no gene match: 9. Per the germline V gene, CDR1 is SEHNR and CDR2 is FQNEAQ (reference sequence). This CDR3 contains 15 residues. The CDR3 loop reads CASTKGDSLQETQYF. In DNA form, the CDR3 reads TGTGCCAGCACCAAAGGGGACAGCCTCCAAGAGACCCAGTACTTC. The full variable domain, its missing parts supplied by reference TRBV7-9 and TRBJ2-5, is DTGVSQNPRHKITKRGQNVTFRCDPISEHNRLYWYRQTLGQGPEFLTYFQNEAQLEKSRLLSDRFSAERPKGSFSTLEIQRTEQGDSAMYLCASTKGDSLQETQYFGPGTRLLVL.

This clone was observed a single time. This rearrangement joins TRBV9 to TRBJ1-6, with unresolved D. The CDR3 is 14 residues long. Trimming cost V 3 bases and J 7 bases, with 11 bases left between them. The germline V gene encodes CDR1 SGDLS and CDR2 YYNGEE. The CDR3 reads CASSAGNRNSPLHF. Written as DNA, the CDR3 is TGTGCCAGCAGCGCTGGGAACCGCAATTCACCCCTCCACTTT.

The rearrangement links TRBV9 to TRBJ2-2; D remains ambiguous. CDR1 is SGDLS, CDR2 YYNGEE, per germline. The CDR3 has 15 amino acids. Trimming cost V 4 bases and J 3 bases, with 13 bases left between them. CDR3 nucleotides: TGTGCCAGCAGCCCGTCGCCTTTATACACCGGGGAGCTGTTTTTT. Protein: CASSPSPLYTGELFF.

This chain joins TRBV5-1 and TRBJ2-1; TRBD1 matches at 7 bases. This CDR3 has 14 residues. V gave up 5 bases and J gave up 7 bases; unmatched junction bases: 9. Germline V CDR1 and CDR2: SGHRS, YFSETQ. The CDR3 loop is CASRDRTGLNEQFF. In nucleotides, the CDR3 is TGCGCCAGCAGAGATAGGACAGGTCTTAATGAGCAGTTCTTC.

This rearrangement joins TRBV28 to TRBJ2-1; maybe TRBD2 (6 bases). The V and J ends lost 2 bases and 6 bases respectively, with 14 bases between them. The germline CDR1 and CDR2 sequences are MDHEN and SYDVKM. This CDR3 has 15 residues. This CDR3 is CASSLGAGGVNEQFF. The CDR3 DNA follows: TGTGCCAGCAGTTTAGGGGCCGGGGGAGTCAATGAGCAGTTCTTC.

The chain employs TRBV6-4 and TRBJ2-1, with 9 bases fitting TRBD2. The J segment lost 8 bases and the V segment lost 4 bases, leaving 6 bases of the junction unmatched. This CDR3 region has 14 residues. The germline V gene has CDR1 MRHNA and CDR2 SNTAGT. CDR3 coding DNA: TGTGCCAGCAGTGTGGCGGGGGGGAGCGATGAGCAGTTCTTC. This codes for CASSVAGGSDEQFF.

The chain couples TRBV19 to TRBJ1-6; weak D call: TRBD1 (5 bases). Germline V gene data show CDR1 as LNHDA and CDR2 as SQIVND (reference sequence). V lost 7 bases, J lost 12 bases, and 25 bases lay in between. The CDR3 has 16 amino acids. CDR3 sequence (DNA): TGTGCCAGTACCGCACACAGGAACCAACCTGAGGGACCCCTCCACTTT. It specifies CASTAHRNQPEGPLHF.

This clone was counted only a few times. The chain is built from TRBV28 and TRBJ1-3; TRBD1 might be the D (5 bases). Looked up from germline, CDR1 is MDHEN and CDR2 is SYDVKM. This CDR3 is built from 15 residues. Trimming removed 9 bases from V and 2 bases from J, with 17 bases in between. The CDR3 spells CASSWVGATGNTIYF. Written as DNA, the CDR3 is TGTGCCAGTTCCTGGGTAGGGGCTACTGGAAACACCATATATTTT.

Regarding this clone: At one end, the junction sequence differs from germline, possibly due to a read error. Other nucleotide sequences from this sample produce the same CDR3. The CDR3 DNA follows: TGTGCCAGCAGCTTAAACACAGATACACAGTATTTT. Protein product: CASSLNTDTQYF. The chain uses TRBV11-3 and TRBJ2-3, with D hard to call. Germline V gives CDR1 SGHNT, CDR2 YENEEA. CDR3 length equals 12 residues.

The chain combines TRBV28 with TRBJ2-6, with D possibly being TRBD1 or TRBD2 (5 bases each). The CDR3 is 17 amino acids. V was clipped by 6 bases and J by 3 bases, with 18 bases between them. In germline, CDR1 is MDHEN, CDR2 SYDVKM. Here the CDR3 DNA reads TGTGCCAGCAGCCACGGGACGGGGATAGGTGGGGCCAACGTCCTGACTTTC. As protein: CASSHGTGIGGANVLTF.

This chain uses TRBV3-1 (or the pseudogene TRBV3-2) with TRBJ2-2; D may be TRBD1 (6 bases). Germline V gene lookup returns CDR1 LGHDT and CDR2 YNNKEL (reference sequence). Trimming pared 7 bases from V and 4 bases from J, leaving 13 bases between. This CDR3 region has 14 residues. CDR3 DNA sequence: TGTGCCAGCATACAGGGTTTAGGCACCGGGGAGCTGTTTTTT. Protein: CASIQGLGTGELFF.

The J gene is TRBJ2-7, the V gene TRBV7-3, with D perhaps matching TRBD1 (6 bases). The CDR3 is made up of 13 amino acids. With 5 bases removed from V and 11 bases from J, the gap between germline ends came to 19 bases. CDR1 and CDR2 from the germline V gene are SGHTA and FQGTGA. The CDR3 nucleotides are TGTGCCAGCAGCCCGAACCTGGGGGACAAGAAGTACTTC. Its translation: CASSPNLGDKKYF.

This rearrangement joins TRBV7-9 to TRBJ1-1; 9 bases are shared with TRBD1. CDR1 SEHNR and CDR2 FQNEAQ come from the germline V gene (reference sequence). The CDR3 extends over 14 amino acids. After removal of 4 bases from V and 4 bases from J, the junction contained 4 bases not matched to a gene. DNA for the CDR3: TGTGCCAGCAGCTCGACAGGGGGTGCCACTGAAGCTTTCTTT. It specifies CASSSTGGATEAFF.

The chain carries TRBV11-1 and TRBJ1-1, with a possible D match to TRBD1 (5 bases). This CDR3 region has 13 residues. The V gene lost 3 bases and the J gene lost 4 bases, with 9 bases spanning the gap. Germline V gives CDR1 SGHAT, CDR2 FQDESV (reference sequence). For the CDR3, the DNA is TGTGCCAGCAGCTTGGGGCATGGCACTGAAGCTTTCTTT. Its protein product is CASSLGHGTEAFF.